The 8 T cell receptor beta chains presented below share a single source sample, sequenced in a study of PD-1 blockade in classical Hodgkin lymphoma. Here immunoSEQ multiplex PCR was the method, and the copy in TCRdb shows in-frame clones only, minus some. Of around 90,000 clones in the sample, 78% were seen once. The time point denotes: cycle 4 day 1 (C4D1), after 6 weeks of nivolumab. Every patient relapsed after autologous stem cell transplantation, and brentuximab vedotin exposure varied. Sequencing was performed on peripheral blood mononuclear cells (PBMCs), taken before the fourth cycle of nivolumab. These receptors originate from a human donor with classical Hodgkin lymphoma.

The sample holds one count of this clone. The V call is TRBV29-1, the J call TRBJ1-4, with 9 nucleotides matching TRBD1. From germline, CDR1 is SQVTM and CDR2 ANQGSEA. This CDR3 has 17 amino acids. J was trimmed by 8 bases and V by 5 bases; bases with no gene match: 18. CDR3 sequence (DNA): TGCAGCGTTAACCCGGGGGGAGAGGGGACAGGGCCCGAAAAACTGTTTTTT. It encodes CSVNPGGEGTGPEKLFF.

This clone showed up just a few times. The V and J genes are TRBV7-2 and TRBJ1-2; 7 bases fit TRBD1. J gave up 5 bases and V 4 bases, and 13 bases lay outside the gene matches. CDR1 is SGHTA and CDR2 is FQGNSA in the germline V gene. CDR3 length: 16 amino acids. The CDR3 DNA follows: TGTGCCAGCAGCTCCCCCGGGGCCTACAGGGGTTATGGCTACACCTTC. As protein: CASSSPGAYRGYGYTF. Full variable domain (remainder filled in from reference TRBV7-2 and TRBJ1-2): GAGVSQSPSNKVTEKGKDVELRCDPISGHTALYWYRQSLGQGLEFLIYFQGNSAPDKSGLPSDRFSAERTGGSVSTLTIQRTQQEDSAVYLCASSSPGAYRGYGYTFGSGTRLTVV.

The V call is TRBV9, the J call TRBJ2-3; 11 bases fit TRBD2. V dropped 3 bases and J dropped 12; count of bases not matched to a gene: 3. The CDR3 contains 12 residues. CDR1 and CDR2 (germline): SGDLS, YYNGEE. The CDR3 DNA reads TGTGCCAGCAGCGAGGGACTAGCGGCCCAGTATTTT. Translation gives CASSEGLAAQYF.

There are a few counts of this clone. The J gene is TRBJ1-1, the V gene TRBV30; 7 bases are a match to TRBD1. The CDR3 covers 12 residues. Losses at the gene ends were 4 bases for V and 11 bases for J; bases not matched to a gene: 10. The germline V gene has CDR1 GTSNPN and CDR2 SVGIG (reference sequence). The CDR3 loop is CAWNRGRGEAFF. CDR3 DNA: TGTGCCTGGAACAGGGGCAGGGGTGAGGCTTTCTTT.

This clone appeared a few times. This same CDR3 is encoded by further DNA sequences in the sample. This chain connects TRBV9 to TRBJ1-2; D possibly corresponds to TRBD1 (6 bases). V lost 3 bases, J lost 7 bases, and 16 bases lay in between. The CDR3 is 14 residues long. CDR1 is SGDLS and CDR2 is YYNGEE in the germline V gene. DNA for the CDR3: TGTGCCAGCAGCGCAACCGGGGGGGCAGGTGGCTACACCTTC. Translated: CASSATGGAGGYTF.

V is TRBV5-1 and J is TRBJ2-2; D unclear. Deletions cut 5 bases from V and 3 bases from J, with 14 bases between. Germline V gives CDR1 SGHRS, CDR2 YFSETQ. The CDR3 runs to 15 residues. The DNA of the CDR3 is TGCGCCAGCAGACCGCTGGTGGCGGACACCGGGGAGCTGTTTTTT. Translation gives CASRPLVADTGELFF.

This clone was observed a few times. This chain links TRBV2 with TRBJ2-5; D unclear. The germline V gene has CDR1 SNHLY and CDR2 FYNNEI. Trimming cost V 3 bases and J 4 bases, with 9 bases left between them. CDR3 length: 13 amino acids. CDR3 loop: CASSEVGLETQYF. CDR3 DNA: TGTGCCAGCAGTGAGGTGGGGTTAGAGACCCAGTACTTC. The full variable domain, in which reference TRBV2 and TRBJ2-5 provide the parts outside the CDR3, is EPEVTQTPSHQVTQMGQEVILRCVPISNHLYFYWYRQILGQKVEFLVSFYNNEISEKSEIFDDQFSVERPDGSNFTLKIRSTKLEDSAMYFCASSEVGLETQYFGPGTRLLVL.

This clone was detected ten times or more. The rearrangement links TRBV5-3 to TRBJ2-4, with 7 bases matching TRBD1. TRBV5-3 qualifies as an ORF whose function is uncertain. The trim removed 1 base at V and 8 bases at J, leaving 9 bases unmatched. This CDR3 is built from 15 residues. DNA of the CDR3: TGTGCCAGAAGCTTGAAGGGACAGAAGAGGGACATTCAGTACTTC. Its translation: CARSLKGQKRDIQYF.